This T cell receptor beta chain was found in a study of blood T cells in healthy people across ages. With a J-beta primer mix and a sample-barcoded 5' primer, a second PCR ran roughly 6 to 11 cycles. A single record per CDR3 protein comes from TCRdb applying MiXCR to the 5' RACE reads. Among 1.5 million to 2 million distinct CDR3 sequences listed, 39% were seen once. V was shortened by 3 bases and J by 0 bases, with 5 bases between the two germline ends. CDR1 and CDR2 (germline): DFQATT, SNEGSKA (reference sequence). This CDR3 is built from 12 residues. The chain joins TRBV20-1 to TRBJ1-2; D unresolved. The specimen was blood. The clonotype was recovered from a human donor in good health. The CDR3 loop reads CSASTANYGYTF. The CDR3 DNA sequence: TGCAGTGCTAGCACAGCTAACTATGGCTACACCTTC.